In this sample, the clone carrying this T cell receptor (beta chain) turned up once. Its antigen is still unknown. The RNA input was about 0.5 to 1 ug, and it was reverse transcribed with random hexamers. Multiplex PCR with immunoSEQ amplified the TCR beta CDR3 across 54 Vbeta and 13 Jbeta. TCRdb independently ran MiXCR on the immunoSEQ multiplex PCR reads; one entry per CDR3 protein. The repertoire holds about 300,000 distinct CDR3 sequences, 89% seen once, with under 0.2% in the top ten. This CDR3 contains 12 residues. Per germline, CDR1 GTSNPN and CDR2 SVGIG (reference sequence). Deletions cut 2 bases from V and 7 bases from J, with 9 bases between. While CD8+ and CD4+ T cells were isolated negatively, TEMRA cells were enriched by FACS. This sample is part of a study of CD8 T cells in Susac syndrome. Whole-study results and caveats: The study recognized that its TCR sequencing and HLA analysis covered a relatively small number of individuals.

Sample: CD8+ T cells from PBMCs. This rearrangement joins TRBV30 to TRBJ2-4, with D tentatively TRBD1 (6 bases). The sequence was collected from a human donor with multiple sclerosis. In DNA, the CDR3 is TGTGCCTGGAGTTTACAGGGCAACATTCAGTACTTC. Residues: CAWSLQGNIQYF.